This T cell receptor beta chain was captured by sequencing in a study of T cells in Graves' hyperthyroidism and ophthalmopathy. Points from the study as a whole: Blood shared most expanded thyroid clonotypes above 0.001.

The CDR3 is 15 residues long. V lost 2 bases and J 5 bases, leaving 12 bases between the germline ends. This clonotype was observed at least ten times. Its antigen is unknown. TCR beta CDR3 region amplification was performed from RNA transcripts. HTBI primers drove first-round RT-PCR of the TCR CDR3. Using its own MiXCR run on the multiplex PCR reads, TCRdb lists one record per CDR3 protein. This table has over 250,000 distinct CDR3 sequences, about 25% appearing once. The chain joins TRBV12-3 or TRBV12-4 to TRBJ2-2, with D unclear. Sequencing was carried out using blood. The sequence derives from a man aged 35 to 55 with Graves' hyperthyroidism that later progressed to Graves' ophthalmopathy. The CDR3 loop reads CASSLRQERTGELFF. In DNA, the CDR3 is TGTGCCAGCAGTTTAAGGCAGGAGAGGACCGGGGAGCTGTTTTTT.